This paragraph reports one TCR beta chain. V shed 5 bases and J shed 5 bases, with 7 bases lying between them. CDR3 size: 13 residues. Germline-derived CDR1 and CDR2 are SGHAT and FQNNGV. This sample is drawn from a study of lymphopenia after photon versus proton radiotherapy. The assay was immunoSEQ multiplex PCR, and TCRdb's table has in-frame clones only and misses some. Counted here are 50,000 to 60,000 clones, more than 85% occurring once; the ten biggest clones make up more than 15%. The chain carries TRBV11-2 and TRBJ1-6; D is unclear. The clonotype was recovered from a woman aged 40 to 55 with cholangiocarcinoma. The source was peripheral blood, collected from a patient treated with photon-based radiotherapy. Here the CDR3 reads CASSQMDNSPLHF. The CDR3 bases are TGTGCCAGCAGCCAAATGGATAATTCACCCCTCCACTTT.